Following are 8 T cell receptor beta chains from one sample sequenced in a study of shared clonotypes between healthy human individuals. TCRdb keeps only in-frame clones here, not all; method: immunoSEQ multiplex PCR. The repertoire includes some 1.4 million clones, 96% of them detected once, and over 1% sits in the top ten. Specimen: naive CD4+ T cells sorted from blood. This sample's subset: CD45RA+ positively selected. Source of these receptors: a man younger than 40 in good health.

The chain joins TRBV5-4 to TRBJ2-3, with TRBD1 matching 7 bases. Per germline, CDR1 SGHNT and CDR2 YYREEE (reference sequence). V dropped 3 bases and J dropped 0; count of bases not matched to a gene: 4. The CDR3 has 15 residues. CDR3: CASSSDRTSTDTQYF. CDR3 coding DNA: TGTGCCAGCAGCTCGGACAGGACTAGCACAGATACGCAGTATTTT. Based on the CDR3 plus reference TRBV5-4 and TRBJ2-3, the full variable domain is ETGVTQSPTHLIKTRGQQVTLRCSSQSGHNTVSWYQQALGQGPQFIFQYYREEENGRGNFPPRFSGLQFPNYSSELNVNALELDDSALYLCASSSDRTSTDTQYFGPGTRLTVL.

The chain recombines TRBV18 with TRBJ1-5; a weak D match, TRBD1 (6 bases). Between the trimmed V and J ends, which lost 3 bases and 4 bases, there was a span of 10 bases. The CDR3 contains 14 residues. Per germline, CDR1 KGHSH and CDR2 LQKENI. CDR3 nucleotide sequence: TGTGCCAGCTCACCCAGTACAGGGAATCAGCCCCAGCATTTT. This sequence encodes CASSPSTGNQPQHF.

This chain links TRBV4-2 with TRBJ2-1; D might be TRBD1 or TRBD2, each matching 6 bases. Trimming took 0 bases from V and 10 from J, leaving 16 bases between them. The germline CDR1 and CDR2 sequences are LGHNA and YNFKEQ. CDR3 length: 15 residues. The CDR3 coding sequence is TGTGCCAGCAGCCAAGAAGACGGGGGCGGAGAAGAGCAGTTCTTC. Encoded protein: CASSQEDGGGEEQFF.

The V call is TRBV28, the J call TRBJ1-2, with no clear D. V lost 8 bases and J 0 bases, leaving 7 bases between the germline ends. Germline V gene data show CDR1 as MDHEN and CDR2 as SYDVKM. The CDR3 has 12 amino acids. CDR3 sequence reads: CASGLANYGYTF. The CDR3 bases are TGTGCCAGCGGGTTGGCTAACTATGGCTACACCTTC.

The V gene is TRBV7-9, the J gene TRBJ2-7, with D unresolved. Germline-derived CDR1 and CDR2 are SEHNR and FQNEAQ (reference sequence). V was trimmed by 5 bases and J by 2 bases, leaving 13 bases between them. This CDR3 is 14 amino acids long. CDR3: CASSLGQVAYEQYF. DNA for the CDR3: TGTGCCAGCAGCCTAGGTCAAGTAGCCTACGAGCAGTACTTC.

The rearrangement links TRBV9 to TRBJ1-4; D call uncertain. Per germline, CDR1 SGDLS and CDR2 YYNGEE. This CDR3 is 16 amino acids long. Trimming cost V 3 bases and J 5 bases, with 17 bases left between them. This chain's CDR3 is CASSAYSGRINEKLFF. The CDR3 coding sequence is TGTGCCAGCAGCGCCTATTCTGGACGGATAAATGAAAAACTGTTTTTT.

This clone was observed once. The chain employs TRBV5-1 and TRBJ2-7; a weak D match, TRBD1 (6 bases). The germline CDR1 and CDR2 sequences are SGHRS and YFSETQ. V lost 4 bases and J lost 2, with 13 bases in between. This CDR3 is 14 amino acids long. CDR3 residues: CASSRQDGAYEQYF. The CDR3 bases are TGCGCCAGCAGCCGACAGGACGGAGCCTACGAGCAGTACTTC.

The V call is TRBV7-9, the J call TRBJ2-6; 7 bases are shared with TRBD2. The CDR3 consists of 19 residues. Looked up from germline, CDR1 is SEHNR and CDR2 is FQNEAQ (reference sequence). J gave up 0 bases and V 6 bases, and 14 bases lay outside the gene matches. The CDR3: CASSETGTTGSSGANVLTF. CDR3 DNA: TGTGCCAGCAGTGAGACCGGGACTACCGGATCCTCTGGGGCCAACGTCCTGACTTTC.